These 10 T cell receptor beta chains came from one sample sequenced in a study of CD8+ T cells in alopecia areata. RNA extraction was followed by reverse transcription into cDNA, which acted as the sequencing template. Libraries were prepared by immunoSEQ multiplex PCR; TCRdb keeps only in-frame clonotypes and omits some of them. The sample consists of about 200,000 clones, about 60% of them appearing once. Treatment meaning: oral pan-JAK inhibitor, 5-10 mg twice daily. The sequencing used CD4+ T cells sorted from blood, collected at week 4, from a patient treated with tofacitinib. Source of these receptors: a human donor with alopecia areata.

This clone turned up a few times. DNA of the CDR3: TGTGCCAGCAGTACTGGGCTTAGCGGGGGGTCGCAGTATTTT. Translating it yields CASSTGLSGGSQYF. The V call is TRBV7-3, the J call TRBJ2-3; 10 nucleotides align to TRBD2. Germline trimming cut 6 bases from V and 10 bases from J; bases unmatched to any gene: 10. The CDR3 length is 14 residues. Germline CDR1 is SGHTA and CDR2 is FQGTGA. Together with reference TRBV7-3 and TRBJ2-3, the CDR3 gives the full variable domain: GAGVSQTPSNKVTEKGKYVELRCDPISGHTALYWYRQSLGQGPEFLIYFQGTGAADDSGLPNDRFFAVRPEGSVSTLKIQRTERGDSAVYLCASSTGLSGGSQYFGPGTRLTVL.

The CDR3: CASSLDFLGASEGYTF. CDR3 sequence (DNA): TGTGCCAGCAGCTTGGATTTTCTGGGGGCGTCTGAGGGCTACACCTTC. The rearrangement joins TRBV5-6 to TRBJ1-2, with D tentatively TRBD1 (6 bases). CDR3 length: 16 residues. Germline V gene lookup returns CDR1 SGHDT and CDR2 YYEEEE. V was cut by 0 bases and J by 8 bases, with 20 bases left in between. Together with reference TRBV5-6 and TRBJ1-2, the CDR3 gives the full variable domain: DAGVTQSPTHLIKTRGQQVTLRCSPKSGHDTVSWYQQALGQGPQFIFQYYEEEERQRGNFPDRFSGHQFPNYSSELNVNALLLGDSALYLCASSLDFLGASEGYTFGSGTRLTVV.

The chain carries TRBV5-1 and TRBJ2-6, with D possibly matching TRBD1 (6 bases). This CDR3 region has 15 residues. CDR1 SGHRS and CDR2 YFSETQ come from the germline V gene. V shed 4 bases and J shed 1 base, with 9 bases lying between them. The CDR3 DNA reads TGCGCCAGCAGCAGGACAGAATCTGGGGCCAACGTCCTGACTTTC. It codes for CASSRTESGANVLTF.

The CDR3 coding sequence is TGTGCCTGGAGTGTGAGCTTGACAGTCTATGGCTACACCTTC. This codes for CAWSVSLTVYGYTF. The chain combines TRBV30 with TRBJ1-2, with a weak D call TRBD1 (5 bases). The CDR3 extends over 14 amino acids. Trimming took off 0 bases at V and 4 bases at J, with 12 bases between the two ends. The germline V gene has CDR1 GTSNPN and CDR2 SVGIG (reference sequence).

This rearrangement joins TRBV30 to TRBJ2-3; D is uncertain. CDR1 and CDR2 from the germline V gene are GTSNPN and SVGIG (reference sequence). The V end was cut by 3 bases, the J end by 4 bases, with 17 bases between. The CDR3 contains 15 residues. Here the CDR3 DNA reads TGTGCCTGGAGCTTAGGCTACCTGGCCGCAGATACGCAGTATTTT. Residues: CAWSLGYLAADTQYF.

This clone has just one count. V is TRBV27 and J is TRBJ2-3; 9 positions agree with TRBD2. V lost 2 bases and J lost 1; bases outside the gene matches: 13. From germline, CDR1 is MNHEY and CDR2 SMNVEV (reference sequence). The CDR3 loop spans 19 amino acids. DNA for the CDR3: TGTGCCAGCAGTTTAGATCCAGCGGGGGGCTTAATCCGCACAGATACGCAGTATTTT. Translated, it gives CASSLDPAGGLIRTDTQYF.

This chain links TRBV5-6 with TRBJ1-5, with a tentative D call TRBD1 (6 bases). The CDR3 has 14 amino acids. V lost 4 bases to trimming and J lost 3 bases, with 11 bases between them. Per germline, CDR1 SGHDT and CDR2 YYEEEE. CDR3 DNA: TGTGCCAGCAGCCGGGACAACCTCAATCAGCCCCAGCATTTT. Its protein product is CASSRDNLNQPQHF.

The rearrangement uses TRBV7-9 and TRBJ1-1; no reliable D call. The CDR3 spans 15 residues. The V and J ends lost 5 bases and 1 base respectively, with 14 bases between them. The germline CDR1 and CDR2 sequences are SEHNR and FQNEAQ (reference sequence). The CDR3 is CASSPRTRRNTEAFF. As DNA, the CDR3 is TGTGCCAGCAGCCCACGGACGCGGCGGAACACTGAAGCTTTCTTT.

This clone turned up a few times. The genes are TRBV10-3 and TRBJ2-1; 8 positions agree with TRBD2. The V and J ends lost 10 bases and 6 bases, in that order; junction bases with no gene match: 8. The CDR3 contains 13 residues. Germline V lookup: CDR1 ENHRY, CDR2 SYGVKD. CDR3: CATGTRVPNEQFF. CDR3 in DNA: TGTGCCACTGGGACTAGGGTCCCCAATGAGCAGTTCTTC.

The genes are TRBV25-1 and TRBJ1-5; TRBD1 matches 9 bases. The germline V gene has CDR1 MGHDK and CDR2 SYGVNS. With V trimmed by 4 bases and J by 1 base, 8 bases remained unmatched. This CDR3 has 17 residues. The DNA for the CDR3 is TGTGCCAGCAGTGGCTCGGGACAGGGAATCAGCAATCAGCCCCAGCATTTT. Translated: CASSGSGQGISNQPQHF.